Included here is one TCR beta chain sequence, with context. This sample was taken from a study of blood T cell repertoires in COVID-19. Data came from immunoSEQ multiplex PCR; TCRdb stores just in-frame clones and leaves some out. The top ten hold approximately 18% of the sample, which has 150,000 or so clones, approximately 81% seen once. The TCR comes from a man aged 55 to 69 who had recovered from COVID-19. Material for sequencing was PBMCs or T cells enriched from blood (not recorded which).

The CDR3 protein is CSGLAGRTDTQYF. The CDR3 DNA reads TGCAGCGGTTTAGCGGGTCGCACAGATACGCAGTATTTT. This chain connects TRBV29-1 to TRBJ2-3; 7 nucleotides align to TRBD2. With 7 bases clipped from V and 1 base from J, the junction kept 5 bases outside the gene matches. The CDR3 covers 13 residues. Per germline, CDR1 SQVTM and CDR2 ANQGSEA.